A single sample gave rise to the 30 T cell receptor beta chains below, sequenced in a study of T cell repertoires in cytomegalovirus infection (dated by TCRdb to between 2017 and 2020). These reads were obtained on an Illumina HiSeq 1500. TCRdb applied fastp at Q25 and MiXCR to the public reads, then kept only in-frame beta chains. Each CDR3 protein gets just one entry, which takes the most common genes and DNA from the rows behind it. The sample table contains 450,000 to 550,000 distinct CDR3 sequences; only one count was recorded for 16% of them. Roughly a quarter of the sample is taken by the ten largest. Sequencing was performed on CD8+ T cells from PBMCs. The receptor set was obtained from a human donor in good health (CMV status not recorded). Some clones in this sample may be carry-over from other donors' samples.

There are many counts of this clonotype. The rearrangement uses TRBV7-8 and TRBJ1-5, with D unclear. The V gene lost 6 bases and the J gene lost 5 bases, with 14 bases spanning the gap. Germline V lookup: CDR1 SGHVS, CDR2 FQNEAQ. The CDR3 runs to 14 residues. CDR3 residues: CASRQRGSDQPQHF. Written as DNA, the CDR3 is TGTGCCAGCAGACAGAGAGGCTCCGATCAGCCCCAGCATTTT.

J is TRBJ2-1 and V is TRBV3-1; 7 nucleotides match TRBD1. Looked up from germline, CDR1 is LGHDT and CDR2 is YNNKEL (reference sequence). With 0 bases clipped from V and 5 bases from J, the junction kept 10 bases outside the gene matches. The CDR3 is 17 residues long. The chain's CDR3 is CASSQDLVGGRDNEQFF. CDR3 nucleotide sequence: TGTGCCAGCAGCCAAGATCTGGTAGGGGGCAGAGACAATGAGCAGTTCTTC.

V is TRBV19 and J is TRBJ2-2, with D unclear. The CDR3 has 13 residues. Germline V gives CDR1 LNHDA, CDR2 SQIVND (reference sequence). V lost 3 bases and J lost 5, with 7 bases in between. This CDR3 reads CASSIPLTGELFF. CDR3 sequence (DNA): TGTGCCAGTAGTATCCCGTTAACCGGGGAGCTGTTTTTT.

The V call is TRBV10-3, the J call TRBJ2-1, with D uncertain. The CDR3 consists of 14 residues. Trimming left V 3 bases short and J 0 bases short, with 6 bases between. The germline CDR1 and CDR2 sequences are ENHRY and SYGVKD. The CDR3: CAISDLRSYNEQFF. CDR3 DNA sequence: TGTGCCATCAGTGATCTCCGCTCCTACAATGAGCAGTTCTTC.

This clonotype has just a few counts. The chain joins TRBV20-1 to TRBJ2-4; 9 bases agree with TRBD1. This CDR3 has 14 residues. CDR1 and CDR2 (germline): DFQATT, SNEGSKA (reference sequence). Trimming took 4 bases from V and 2 from J; bases not matched to a gene: 3. DNA of the CDR3: TGCAGTGCTATTGACAGGGGGACCAAAAACATTCAGTACTTC. Protein: CSAIDRGTKNIQYF.

The sample holds many counts of this clonotype. The rearrangement links TRBV3-1 to TRBJ1-1; maybe TRBD1 (5 bases). The CDR3 extends over 16 amino acids. The germline V and J ends were trimmed by 4 bases and 11 bases, with 26 bases remaining between them. Germline CDR1 and CDR2: LGHDT and YNNKEL (reference sequence). CDR3 sequence: CASSPGTGIRAYWAFF. CDR3 DNA: TGTGCCAGCAGCCCAGGGACCGGGATTAGGGCATATTGGGCTTTCTTT.

This clonotype has just a few counts. The rearrangement uses TRBV13 and TRBJ1-6; D uncertain. This CDR3 spans 12 amino acids. The germline gives CDR1 PRHDT, CDR2 FYEKMQ (reference sequence). Between the trimmed V and J ends, which lost 2 bases and 9 bases, there was a span of 5 bases. The CDR3 coding sequence is TGTGCCAGCAGCTTAAGTCGTTCACCCCTCCACTTT. As protein: CASSLSRSPLHF.

This clonotype was detected ten times or more. This chain uses TRBV27 with TRBJ2-3; possible D gene TRBD2, 6 bases. This CDR3 has 14 amino acids. The V gene's germline CDR1 is MNHEY and CDR2 SMNVEV (reference sequence). Trimming removed 7 bases at V and 8 bases at J, with 19 bases between. The CDR3 reads CASIPAGRLSTQYF. CDR3 coding DNA: TGTGCCAGCATCCCTGCGGGACGCCTTTCTACGCAGTATTTT.

This clonotype was seen at least ten times. The V and J genes are TRBV7-8 and TRBJ2-7; TRBD2 agrees at 9 bases. With V trimmed by 0 bases and J by 6 bases, 6 bases remained unmatched. Germline CDR1 is SGHVS and CDR2 is FQNEAQ. This CDR3 comprises 15 residues. The CDR3 DNA sequence: TGTGCCAGCAGCTTAGCGGCTAGCGGGATAATCGAGCAGTACTTC. This sequence encodes CASSLAASGIIEQYF.

Comment on this clonotype: This CDR3 fails to terminate in the conserved phenylalanine or tryptophan, so it likely reflects a read error. The chain couples TRBV28 to TRBJ2-1; D is ambiguous. There are 14 residues in the CDR3. Germline V gene lookup returns CDR1 MDHEN and CDR2 SYDVKM. Trimming stripped 3 bases from V and 6 bases from J, with 12 bases between. As DNA, the CDR3 is TGTGCCAGCAGTTTTGGCAGGAGAGGCAATGAGCAGTTCTGC. Amino acids: CASSFGRRGNEQFC.

This clonotype was seen a handful of times. The rearrangement links TRBV3-1 to TRBJ2-7; D remains ambiguous. V lost 6 bases and J lost 0, with 15 bases in between. CDR3 length equals 15 residues. Germline assignment: CDR1 LGHDT and CDR2 YNNKEL (reference sequence). CDR3 region: CASSLYSLRSYEQYF. The CDR3 DNA follows: TGTGCCAGCAGTCTCTACTCACTCCGCTCCTACGAGCAGTACTTC.

In its sample, this clonotype was seen many times. The gene calls are TRBV4-2 and TRBJ2-5; 7 bases line up with TRBD1. The CDR3 totals 17 residues. Germline CDR1 and CDR2: LGHNA and YNFKEQ. The junction had 11 bases not matched to a gene; V was cut back by 1 base and J by 3 bases. The CDR3 region has the DNA TGTGCCAGCAGCCAAGGGGACAGCCCAACTCAAAAAGAGACCCAGTACTTC. It is translated as CASSQGDSPTQKETQYF.

This clonotype has more than one count but fewer than ten. J is TRBJ1-4 and V is TRBV28; D call uncertain. The CDR3 totals 15 residues. V shed 6 bases and J shed 0 bases, with 11 bases lying between them. Germline CDR1 MDHEN, CDR2 SYDVKM. The CDR3 loop is CASRGNTPTNEKLFF. The CDR3 region has the DNA TGTGCCAGCAGGGGCAACACCCCAACTAATGAAAAACTGTTTTTT.

The chain employs TRBV2 and TRBJ2-7; D is unresolved. The length of the CDR3 is 16 residues. V dropped 4 bases and J dropped 5 bases, with 21 bases sitting between them. The germline V gene has CDR1 SNHLY and CDR2 FYNNEI. The CDR3 nucleotides read TGTGCCAGCAGTGTCCCACGAGTGGCTAGGCTCAACGAGCAGTACTTC. Protein: CASSVPRVARLNEQYF. Filled out from reference TRBV2 and TRBJ2-7, the complete variable domain reads EPEVTQTPSHQVTQMGQEVILRCVPISNHLYFYWYRQILGQKVEFLVSFYNNEISEKSEIFDDQFSVERPDGSNFTLKIRSTKLEDSAMYFCASSVPRVARLNEQYFGPGTRLTVT.

The J gene is TRBJ2-1, the V gene TRBV20-1; TRBD2 matches 10 bases. This CDR3 is built from 16 residues. V gave up 1 base and J gave up 3 bases; unmatched junction bases: 6. Germline assignment: CDR1 DFQATT and CDR2 SNEGSKA (reference sequence). CDR3 region: CSARGSTSGDYNEQFF. CDR3 bases: TGCAGTGCTAGAGGGAGTACTAGCGGGGACTACAATGAGCAGTTCTTC.

This clonotype was recorded many times. The chain carries TRBV7-8 and TRBJ2-7; D ambiguous. The germline V and J ends were trimmed by 1 base and 3 bases, with 13 bases remaining between them. The CDR3 has 15 residues. In germline, CDR1 is SGHVS, CDR2 FQNEAQ. DNA for the CDR3: TGTGCCAGCAGCTTAGAAGTGGGCTCCATCTACGAGCAGTACTTC. Its protein product is CASSLEVGSIYEQYF.

This clonotype was counted many times. This rearrangement joins TRBV10-2 to TRBJ2-1; 10 nucleotides agree with TRBD2. CDR3 length: 15 residues. V lost 8 bases to trimming and J lost 3 bases; unmatched junction nucleotides: 7. From germline, CDR1 is WSHSY and CDR2 SAAADI. Here the CDR3 DNA reads TGCGCCAGCTATCCCGGGACTAGCGTCTACAATGAGCAGTTCTTC. Its protein is CASYPGTSVYNEQFF.

This clonotype was detected ten times or more. The gene calls are TRBV7-9 and TRBJ1-4; D call uncertain. Trimming shortened V by 1 base and J by 4 bases, and 13 bases separated the two germline ends. CDR1 SEHNR and CDR2 FQNEAQ come from the germline V gene (reference sequence). The CDR3 runs 16 residues. CDR3 residues: CASSLGVELFNEKLFF. The CDR3 DNA follows: TGTGCCAGCAGCTTAGGAGTGGAGCTGTTTAATGAAAAACTGTTTTTT.

This chain connects TRBV10-3 to TRBJ1-1, with 8 bases that match TRBD1. Germline CDR1 ENHRY, CDR2 SYGVKD. The junction had 7 bases not matched to a gene; V was cut back by 6 bases and J by 4 bases. The length of the CDR3 is 14 residues. CDR3 sequence (DNA): TGTGCCATCAGAGAACGCGACAGGGGCACTGAAGCTTTCTTT. Translating gives CAIRERDRGTEAFF.

The sample holds many counts of this clonotype. The chain carries TRBV6-5 and TRBJ2-2; 7 bases align to TRBD1. Germline V gives CDR1 MNHEY, CDR2 SVGAGI. This CDR3 is built from 16 residues. V dropped 0 bases and J dropped 6; count of bases not matched to a gene: 7. The CDR3 DNA is TGTGCCAGCAGTTACTCGCAGGGGGAAAGACCCGGGGAGCTGTTTTTT. Its protein product is CASSYSQGERPGELFF.

The V and J genes are TRBV9 and TRBJ2-7; TRBD2 might be the D (6 bases). CDR1 is SGDLS, CDR2 YYNGEE, per germline. The CDR3 loop spans 15 amino acids. With 7 bases removed from V and 1 base from J, the gap between germline ends came to 18 bases. The CDR3 sequence is CASGPYWDSSYEQYF. CDR3 nucleotides: TGTGCCAGCGGACCATATTGGGACTCTTCCTACGAGCAGTACTTC.

This chain joins TRBV20-1 and TRBJ1-6, with D possibly being TRBD1 (6 bases). The CDR3 covers 13 residues. Trimming pared 3 bases from V and 7 bases from J, leaving 10 bases between. The germline gives CDR1 DFQATT, CDR2 SNEGSKA (reference sequence). The CDR3 sequence: CSARPDRNSPLHF. CDR3 nucleotide sequence: TGCAGTGCTAGGCCGGACAGAAATTCACCCCTCCACTTT.

The sample holds many counts of this clonotype. The V gene is TRBV24-1, the J gene TRBJ1-5; D unresolved. Germline-derived CDR1 and CDR2 are KGHDR and SFDVKD. The CDR3 loop spans 14 amino acids. V was shortened by 3 bases and J by 4 bases, with 9 bases between the two germline ends. CDR3 nucleotide sequence: TGTGCCACCAGTGATGCAGAGGATAATCAGCCCCAGCATTTT. It yields the protein CATSDAEDNQPQHF.

This clonotype was found many times. The chain links TRBV7-9 to TRBJ2-7; D might be TRBD2 (5 bases). Per the germline V gene, CDR1 is SEHNR and CDR2 is FQNEAQ (reference sequence). V lost 5 bases, J lost 6 bases, and 20 bases lay in between. The CDR3 totals 15 residues. The CDR3 DNA reads as TGTGCCAGCAGCCCGCCAGACTACGGATCGACCGAGCAGTACTTC. It codes for CASSPPDYGSTEQYF.

This clonotype was counted ten times or more. V gene TRBV11-2 combines with J gene TRBJ1-2; D is possibly TRBD1 (6 bases). Germline-derived CDR1 and CDR2 are SGHAT and FQNNGV. This CDR3 spans 14 amino acids. Trimming stripped 5 bases from V and 4 bases from J, with 14 bases between. The DNA of the CDR3 is TGTGCCAGCAGCCCATCGGGGACACGCTATGGCTACACCTTC. Translation: CASSPSGTRYGYTF.

This clonotype came up many times. The genes are TRBV10-3 and TRBJ2-3; 7 nucleotides match TRBD2. CDR1 ENHRY and CDR2 SYGVKD come from the germline V gene. The CDR3 length is 13 residues. The V gene end was trimmed by 7 bases and the J gene end by 0 bases; junction bases not matched to a gene: 1. CDR3 in DNA: TGTGCCATCACAGCGGGAAGCACAGATACGCAGTATTTT. The encoded protein is CAITAGSTDTQYF.

At least ten counts were recorded for this clonotype. J is TRBJ2-7 and V is TRBV7-9; 10 positions agree with TRBD1. This CDR3 is built from 12 residues. Germline V gene sequence: CDR1 SEHNR, CDR2 FQNEAQ (reference sequence). V gave up 8 bases and J gave up 3 bases; unmatched junction bases: 1. This chain's CDR3 is CASGQGGYEQYF. The DNA for the CDR3 is TGTGCCAGCGGACAGGGGGGCTACGAGCAGTACTTC.

This chain connects TRBV12-3 or TRBV12-4 to TRBJ2-7; TRBD1 matches 10 bases. J gave up 3 bases and V 5 bases, and 7 bases lay outside the gene matches. The length of the CDR3 is 15 residues. In nucleotides, the CDR3 is TGTGCCAGCAGTGCCCGGGACAGGGGTTACTACGAGCAGTACTTC. As protein: CASSARDRGYYEQYF.

This clonotype has only a few counts. J is TRBJ2-1 and V is TRBV30, with 7 bases lining up with TRBD1. V shed 7 bases, J shed 7 bases, and the junction held 4 bases outside the gene matches. The CDR3 extends over 11 amino acids. Germline V CDR1 and CDR2: GTSNPN, SVGIG (reference sequence). The CDR3 is CASDRVNEQFF. The CDR3 DNA follows: TGTGCCTCCGACAGGGTTAATGAGCAGTTCTTC. Based on the CDR3 plus reference TRBV30 and TRBJ2-1, the full variable domain is SQTIHQWPATLVQPVGSPLSLECTVEGTSNPNLYWYRQAAGRGLQLLFYSVGIGQISSEVPQNLSASRPQDRQFILSSKKLLLSDSGFYLCASDRVNEQFFGPGTRLTVL.

In this sample, this clonotype turned up a few times. The rearrangement uses TRBV24-1 and TRBJ2-1; unclear D gene. The V gene's germline CDR1 is KGHDR and CDR2 SFDVKD. The V and J ends lost 1 base and 10 bases respectively, with 10 bases between them. The CDR3 has 13 amino acids. CDR3: CATSDLGEFEQFF. In nucleotides, the CDR3 is TGTGCCACCAGTGATTTAGGTGAGTTCGAGCAGTTCTTC.